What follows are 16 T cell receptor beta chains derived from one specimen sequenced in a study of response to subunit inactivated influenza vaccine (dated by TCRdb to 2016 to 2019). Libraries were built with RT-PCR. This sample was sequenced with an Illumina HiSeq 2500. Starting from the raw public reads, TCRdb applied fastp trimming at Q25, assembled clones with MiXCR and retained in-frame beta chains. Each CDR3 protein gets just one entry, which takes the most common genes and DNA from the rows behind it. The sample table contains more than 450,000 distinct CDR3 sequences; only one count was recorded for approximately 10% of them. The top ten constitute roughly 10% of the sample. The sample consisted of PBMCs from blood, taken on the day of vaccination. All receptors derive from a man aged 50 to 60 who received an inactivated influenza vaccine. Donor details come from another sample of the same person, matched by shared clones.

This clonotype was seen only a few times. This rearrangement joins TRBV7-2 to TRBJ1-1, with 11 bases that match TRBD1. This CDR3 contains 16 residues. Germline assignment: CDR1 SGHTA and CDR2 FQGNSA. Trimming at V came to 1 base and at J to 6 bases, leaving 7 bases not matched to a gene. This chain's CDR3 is CASSLGDRGLNPEAFF. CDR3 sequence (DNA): TGTGCCAGCAGCTTAGGGGACAGGGGGTTAAACCCTGAAGCTTTCTTT. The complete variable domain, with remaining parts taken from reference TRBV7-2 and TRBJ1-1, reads GAGVSQSPSNKVTEKGKDVELRCDPISGHTALYWYRQSLGQGLEFLIYFQGNSAPDKSGLPSDRFSAERTGGSVSTLTIQRTQQEDSAVYLCASSLGDRGLNPEAFFGQGTRLTVV.

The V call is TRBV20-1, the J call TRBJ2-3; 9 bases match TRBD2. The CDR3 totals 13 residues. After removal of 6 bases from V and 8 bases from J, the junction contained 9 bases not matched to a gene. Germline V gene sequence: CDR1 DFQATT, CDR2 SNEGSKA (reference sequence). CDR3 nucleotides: TGCAGTGCAGCCGCGGGGGGGTCAGGTACGCAGTATTTT. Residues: CSAAAGGSGTQYF.

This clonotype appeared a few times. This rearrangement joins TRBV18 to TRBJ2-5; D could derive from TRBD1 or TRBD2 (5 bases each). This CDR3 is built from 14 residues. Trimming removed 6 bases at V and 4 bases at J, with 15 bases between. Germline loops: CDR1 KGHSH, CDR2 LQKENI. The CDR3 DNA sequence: TGTGCCAGCTCCCCCGGGACCATCGCAGAGACCCAGTACTTC. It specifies CASSPGTIAETQYF. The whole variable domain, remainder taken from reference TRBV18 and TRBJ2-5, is NAGVMQNPRHLVRRRGQEARLRCSPMKGHSHVYWYRQLPEEGLKFMVYLQKENIIDESGMPKERFSAEFPKEGPSILRIQQVVRGDSAAYFCASSPGTIAETQYFGPGTRLLVL.

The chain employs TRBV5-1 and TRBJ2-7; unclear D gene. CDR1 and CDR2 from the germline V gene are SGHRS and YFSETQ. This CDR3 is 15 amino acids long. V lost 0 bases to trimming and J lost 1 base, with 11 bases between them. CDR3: CASSLAIRSSYEQYF. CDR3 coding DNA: TGCGCCAGCAGCTTGGCCATCAGGAGTTCCTACGAGCAGTACTTC.

CDR3 in DNA: TGTGCCTGGAGTACCCGGTTTTTAACCTACGAGCAGTACTTC. This gives the protein CAWSTRFLTYEQYF. V and J are TRBV30 and TRBJ2-7, with D unresolved. With 2 bases removed from V and 2 bases from J, the gap between germline ends came to 13 bases. Germline V lookup: CDR1 GTSNPN, CDR2 SVGIG (reference sequence). This CDR3 is 14 amino acids long.

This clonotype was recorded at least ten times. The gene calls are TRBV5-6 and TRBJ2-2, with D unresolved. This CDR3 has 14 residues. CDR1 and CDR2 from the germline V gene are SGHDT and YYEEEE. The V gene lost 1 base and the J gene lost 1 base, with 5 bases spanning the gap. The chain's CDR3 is CASSLNRNTGELFF. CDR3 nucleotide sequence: TGTGCCAGCAGCTTGAACAGGAACACCGGGGAGCTGTTTTTT.

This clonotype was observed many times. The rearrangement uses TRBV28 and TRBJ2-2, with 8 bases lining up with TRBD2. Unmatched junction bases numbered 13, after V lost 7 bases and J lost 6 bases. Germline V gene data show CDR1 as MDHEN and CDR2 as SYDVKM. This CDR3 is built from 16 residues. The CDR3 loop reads CASNKSPGLGPGELFF. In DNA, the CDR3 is TGTGCCAGCAATAAATCACCGGGACTAGGTCCCGGGGAGCTGTTTTTT.

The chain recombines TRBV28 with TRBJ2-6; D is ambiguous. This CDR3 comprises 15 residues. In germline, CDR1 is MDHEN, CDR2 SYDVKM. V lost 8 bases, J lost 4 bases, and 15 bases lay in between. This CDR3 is CASLTPASGANVLTF. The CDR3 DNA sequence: TGTGCCAGCCTGACCCCGGCATCGGGGGCCAACGTCCTGACTTTC.

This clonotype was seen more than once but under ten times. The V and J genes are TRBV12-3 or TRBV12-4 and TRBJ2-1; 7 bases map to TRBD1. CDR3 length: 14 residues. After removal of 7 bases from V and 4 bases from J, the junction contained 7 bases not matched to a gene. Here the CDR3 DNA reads TGTGCCAGCACCCAGACAGGGAGTTACAATGAGCAGTTCTTC. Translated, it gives CASTQTGSYNEQFF.

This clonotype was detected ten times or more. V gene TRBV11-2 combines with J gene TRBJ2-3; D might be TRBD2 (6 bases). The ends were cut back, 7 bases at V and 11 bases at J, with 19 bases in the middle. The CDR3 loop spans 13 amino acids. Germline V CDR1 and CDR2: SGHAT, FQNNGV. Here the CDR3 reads CASTPTGAGLQYF. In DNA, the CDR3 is TGTGCCAGCACCCCGACTGGGGCGGGGTTGCAGTATTTT.

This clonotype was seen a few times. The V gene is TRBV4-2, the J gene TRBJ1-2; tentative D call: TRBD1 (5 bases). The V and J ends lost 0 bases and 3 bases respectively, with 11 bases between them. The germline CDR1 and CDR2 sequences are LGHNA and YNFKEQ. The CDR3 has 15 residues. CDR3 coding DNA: TGTGCCAGCAGCCAAGATTATACAGGCGACTATGGCTACACCTTC. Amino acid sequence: CASSQDYTGDYGYTF.

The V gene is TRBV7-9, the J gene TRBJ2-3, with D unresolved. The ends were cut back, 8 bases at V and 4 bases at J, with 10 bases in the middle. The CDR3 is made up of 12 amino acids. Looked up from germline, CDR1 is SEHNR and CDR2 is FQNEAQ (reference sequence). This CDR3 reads CASDPQSDTQYF. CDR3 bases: TGTGCCAGCGATCCCCAGTCAGATACGCAGTATTTT.

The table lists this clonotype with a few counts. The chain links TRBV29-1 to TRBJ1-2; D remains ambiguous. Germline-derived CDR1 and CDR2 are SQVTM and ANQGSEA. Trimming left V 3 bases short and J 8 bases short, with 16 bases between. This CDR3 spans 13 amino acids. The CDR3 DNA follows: TGCAGCGTTGATCGTGGACCCTCCTACGGCTACACCTTC. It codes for CSVDRGPSYGYTF.

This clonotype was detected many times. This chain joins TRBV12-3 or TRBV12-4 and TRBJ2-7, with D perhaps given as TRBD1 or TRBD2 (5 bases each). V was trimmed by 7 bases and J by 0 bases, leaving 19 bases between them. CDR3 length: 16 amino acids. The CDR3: CASNVRGYGSSYEQYF. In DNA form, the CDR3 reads TGTGCCAGCAACGTTAGGGGATATGGGAGCTCCTACGAGCAGTACTTC.

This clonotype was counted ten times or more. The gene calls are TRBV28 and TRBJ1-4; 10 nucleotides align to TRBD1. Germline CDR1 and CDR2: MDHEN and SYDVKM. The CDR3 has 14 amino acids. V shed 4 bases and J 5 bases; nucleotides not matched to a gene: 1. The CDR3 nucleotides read TGTGCCAGCAGTTGGGGACAGGGGAATGAAAAACTGTTTTTT. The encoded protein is CASSWGQGNEKLFF.

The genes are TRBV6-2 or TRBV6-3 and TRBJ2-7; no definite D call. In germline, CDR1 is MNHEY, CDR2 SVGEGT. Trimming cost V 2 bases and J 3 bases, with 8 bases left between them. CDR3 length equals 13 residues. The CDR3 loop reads CASSYGRNYEQYF. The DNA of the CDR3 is TGTGCCAGCAGTTACGGGCGGAACTACGAGCAGTACTTC.